The 10 T cell receptor beta chains presented below share a single source sample, sequenced in a study of blood T cell repertoires in COVID-19. Sequencing was performed with immunoSEQ multiplex PCR; in TCRdb, only in-frame clones are kept and a portion is missing. The sample consists of about 140,000 clones, around four fifths of them appearing once. Sequenced sample: peripheral blood. Every receptor here comes from a human donor in a cohort sampled during active COVID-19.

CDR3 nucleotide sequence: TGTGCCAGCAGCGTTGGGCTCGACCGCGAGCAGTACTTC. It codes for CASSVGLDREQYF. V and J are TRBV9 and TRBJ2-7; unclear D gene. This CDR3 is built from 13 residues. From germline, CDR1 is SGDLS and CDR2 YYNGEE. Trimming shortened V by 2 bases and J by 6 bases, and 12 bases separated the two germline ends. Together with reference TRBV9 and TRBJ2-7, the CDR3 gives the full variable domain: DSGVTQTPKHLITATGQRVTLRCSPRSGDLSVYWYQQSLDQGLQFLIQYYNGEERAKGNILERFSAQQFPDLHSELNLSSLELGDSALYFCASSVGLDREQYFGPGTRLTVT.

The rearrangement links TRBV10-3 to TRBJ1-5; D may be TRBD1 (5 bases). V was pared by 8 bases and J by 2 bases, with 10 bases between. The CDR3 length is 13 residues. The germline V gene has CDR1 ENHRY and CDR2 SYGVKD. The CDR3 DNA sequence: TGTGCCATCGGAGGGGAGGGCAATCAGCCCCAGCATTTT. Its translation is CAIGGEGNQPQHF.

There are a few counts of this clone. The rearrangement joins TRBV6-5 to TRBJ2-3, with 7 positions matching TRBD2. CDR3 size: 15 residues. Germline CDR1 is MNHEY and CDR2 is SVGAGI. J was trimmed by 4 bases and V by 2 bases; bases with no gene match: 6. CDR3 residues: CASSYVAGVPDTQYF. The CDR3 DNA follows: TGTGCCAGCAGTTACGTTGCGGGAGTACCAGATACGCAGTATTTT.

This clone was observed a single time. The rearrangement uses TRBV19 and TRBJ2-1; TRBD2 aligns across 7 bases. With 2 bases clipped from V and 7 bases from J, the junction kept 5 bases outside the gene matches. CDR3 length: 14 residues. The V gene's germline CDR1 is LNHDA and CDR2 SQIVND (reference sequence). The CDR3 DNA reads as TGTGCCAGTAGTATAACGGGAGGAGAAAATGAGCAGTTCTTC. This sequence encodes CASSITGGENEQFF.

The V and J genes are TRBV20-1 and TRBJ1-5, with no clear D. The CDR3 totals 11 residues. V dropped 3 bases and J dropped 5 bases, with 5 bases sitting between them. Germline assignment: CDR1 DFQATT and CDR2 SNEGSKA (reference sequence). The CDR3 protein is CSASEDQPQHF. In DNA form, the CDR3 reads TGCAGTGCTAGCGAGGATCAGCCCCAGCATTTT.

The chain uses TRBV5-4 and TRBJ1-6; perhaps TRBD1 as D (5 bases). Germline CDR1 is SGHNT and CDR2 is YYREEE (reference sequence). Trimming left V 6 bases short and J 6 bases short, with 13 bases between. This CDR3 is 14 amino acids long. The CDR3 DNA sequence: TGTGCCAGCACCCTGGGGGGTGGTAATTCACCCCTCCACTTT. Translated, it gives CASTLGGGNSPLHF.

V gene TRBV2 combines with J gene TRBJ2-2; TRBD1 is a possible D gene (6 bases). The V end lost 6 bases, the J end lost 11 bases, and 19 bases lay between the germline ends. The CDR3 totals 14 residues. Per germline, CDR1 SNHLY and CDR2 FYNNEI. The CDR3 here is CASSQEGEWRELFF. Here the CDR3 DNA reads TGTGCCAGCAGCCAAGAGGGGGAATGGAGAGAGCTGTTTTTT. Looking up the rest from reference TRBV2 and TRBJ2-2 gives the full variable domain: EPEVTQTPSHQVTQMGQEVILRCVPISNHLYFYWYRQILGQKVEFLVSFYNNEISEKSEIFDDQFSVERPDGSNFTLKIRSTKLEDSAMYFCASSQEGEWRELFFGEGSRLTVL.

The rearrangement links TRBV7-6 to TRBJ1-2, with 8 bases aligning to TRBD1. The CDR3 spans 14 residues. Trimming removed 2 bases from V and 7 bases from J; junction bases left unmatched: 6. CDR1 and CDR2 from the germline V gene are SGHVS and FNYEAQ. The CDR3 protein is CASSLTGDRGGYTF. DNA for the CDR3: TGTGCCAGCAGCTTAACGGGAGACAGGGGTGGCTACACCTTC.

V gene TRBV28 combines with J gene TRBJ2-7; D perhaps matches TRBD2 (5 bases). V lost 5 bases and J lost 4, with 15 bases in between. The germline V gene has CDR1 MDHEN and CDR2 SYDVKM. CDR3 length: 14 amino acids. As DNA, the CDR3 is TGTGCCAGCAGTCTCCCCGGGGTAAGGTACGAGCAGTACTTC. Its translation: CASSLPGVRYEQYF.

This chain joins TRBV4-2 and TRBJ2-7; D perhaps matches TRBD2 (6 bases). CDR1 and CDR2 (germline): LGHNA, YNFKEQ. Deletions cut 0 bases from V and 1 base from J, with 13 bases between. This CDR3 region has 16 residues. Written as DNA, the CDR3 is TGTGCCAGCAGCCAAGAGGAGGGAGAGAGGTCCTACGAGCAGTACTTC. It codes for CASSQEEGERSYEQYF.